What follows are 3 T cell receptor beta chains derived from one specimen sequenced in a study of shared clonotypes between healthy human individuals (TCRdb year 2020). Library construction relied on the immunoSEQ multiplex PCR assay. TCRdb holds this immuneACCESS table with in-frame rearrangements only. Some clones are missing; in checked studies, unresolved V genes explain under half, and the rest has no known cause. The sample contains about 680,000 clones, about three quarters of them found a single time. The ten largest clonotypes hold approximately 2% of the sample. The material sequenced was memory CD4+ T cells sorted from blood. The cell subset or site label, read with the paper, signifies: CD45RA-negative fraction. The origin of the receptors is a woman in her thirties in good health.

This chain uses TRBV28 with TRBJ1-1; TRBD1 might be the D (6 bases). The CDR3 is made up of 12 amino acids. Trimming left V 10 bases short and J 1 base short, with 10 bases between. Germline V gene lookup returns CDR1 MDHEN and CDR2 SYDVKM. CDR3 protein: CANKGQNTEAFF. The DNA of the CDR3 is TGTGCCAACAAGGGACAGAACACTGAAGCTTTCTTT. Complete variable domain (other parts from reference TRBV28 and TRBJ1-1): DVKVTQSSRYLVKRTGEKVFLECVQDMDHENMFWYRQDPGLGLRLIYFSYDVKMKEKGDIPEGYSVSREKKERFSLILESASTNQTSMYLCANKGQNTEAFFGQGTRLTVV.

This rearrangement joins TRBV4-1 to TRBJ2-1, with unresolved D. Germline CDR1 MGHRA, CDR2 YSYEKL. Trimming took off 0 bases at V and 0 bases at J, with 12 bases between the two ends. This CDR3 is built from 17 residues. CDR3 in amino acids: CASSQDWRSSSYNEQFF. CDR3 sequence (DNA): TGCGCCAGCAGCCAAGATTGGAGATCGAGCTCCTACAATGAGCAGTTCTTC.

This chain links TRBV19 with TRBJ2-1; D remains ambiguous. The CDR3 consists of 13 residues. The V gene's germline CDR1 is LNHDA and CDR2 SQIVND (reference sequence). V shed 3 bases and J shed 5 bases, with 8 bases lying between them. The CDR3 region is CASSIQADNEQFF. The CDR3 nucleotides read TGTGCCAGTAGTATTCAGGCGGACAATGAGCAGTTCTTC.